One T cell receptor (beta chain) is described in this entry. A read error may explain this, as a much larger clone is one base away. The CDR3 is made up of 14 amino acids. J lost 4 bases, V lost 7 bases, and 7 bases had no gene match. The germline V gene encodes CDR1 MNHNS and CDR2 SASEGT. MiXCR was run by TCRdb on the PCR reads, yielding one entry per CDR3 protein. The sample includes approximately 9,600 distinct CDR3 sequences, about 35% seen only once; the top ten take under 6.5%. This record comes from a study of regulatory and conventional T cells in breast cancer. This clonotype originated in a male donor in good health. V gene TRBV6-1 combines with J gene TRBJ1-2; 9 positions match TRBD1. The source material was conventional T cells from blood. This chain's CDR3 is CASTPQGAVYGYTF. The CDR3 nucleotides read TGTGCCAGCACCCCACAGGGGGCGGTCTATGGCTACACCTTC.